The 25 T cell receptor beta chains below come from one sample, sequenced in a study of blood T cell repertoires in COVID-19. TCRdb keeps only in-frame clones here, not all; method: immunoSEQ multiplex PCR. The sample records roughly 110,000 clones, around 92% being singletons. The sequenced sample consisted of peripheral blood. These TCRs come from a man aged 40-50 years with active or convalescent COVID-19.

This chain connects TRBV6-5 to TRBJ2-1; tentative D call: TRBD1 (7 bases). The CDR3 sequence is 15 residues long. V was trimmed by 8 bases and J by 1 base, leaving 15 bases between them. Germline values: CDR1 MNHEY, CDR2 SVGAGI. The CDR3 DNA sequence: TGTGCCAGCCTTGGGGGGACAGCTTCCTACAATGAGCAGTTCTTC. This translates into CASLGGTASYNEQFF.

CDR3 nucleotides: TGTGCCACCAGCGAGGTAAGCCAGCCCCAGCATTTT. Amino acid sequence: CATSEVSQPQHF. The rearrangement joins TRBV15 to TRBJ1-5; D gene uncertain. The V gene lost 5 bases and the J gene lost 7 bases, with 9 bases spanning the gap. The CDR3 length is 12 residues. Germline CDR1 and CDR2: LNHNV and YYDKDF (reference sequence).

This clone was detected only once. The rearrangement joins TRBV7-8 to TRBJ2-5; 10 nucleotides match TRBD2. The germline V gene encodes CDR1 SGHVS and CDR2 FQNEAQ. The CDR3 totals 16 residues. V shed 2 bases and J 1 base; nucleotides not matched to a gene: 4. The CDR3 sequence is CASSLRTSGLQETQYF. CDR3 coding DNA: TGTGCCAGCAGCTTACGGACTAGCGGCCTCCAAGAGACCCAGTACTTC.

This clone was observed once. The genes are TRBV18 and TRBJ2-2; tentatively, D is TRBD1 (5 bases). This CDR3 region has 14 residues. Trimming cost V 5 bases and J 2 bases, with 9 bases left between them. CDR1 KGHSH and CDR2 LQKENI come from the germline V gene. The CDR3 coding sequence is TGTGCCAGCTCAATCCAGGGAAACACCGGGGAGCTGTTTTTT. This encodes CASSIQGNTGELFF.

The chain couples TRBV5-1 to TRBJ2-7; no reliable D call. The CDR3 spans 14 residues. CDR1 and CDR2 from the germline V gene are SGHRS and YFSETQ. Between the trimmed V and J ends, which lost 0 bases and 3 bases, there was a span of 10 bases. DNA for the CDR3: TGCGCCAGCAGCTTGGCGGATAGCCGCTACGAGCAGTACTTC. This translates into CASSLADSRYEQYF.

As to this clone: Within the sample, other DNA sequences also encode this same CDR3. The chain couples TRBV30 to TRBJ1-5, with D maybe TRBD1 (5 bases). The CDR3 is made up of 13 amino acids. V lost 1 base and J 4 bases, leaving 8 bases between the germline ends. Germline CDR1 is GTSNPN and CDR2 is SVGIG (reference sequence). The CDR3 DNA reads TGTGCCTGGAGTGGTGGGGGGAATCAGCCCCAGCATTTT. This codes for CAWSGGGNQPQHF.

The chain links TRBV10-2 to TRBJ1-6, with D possibly being TRBD1 (6 bases). The CDR3 runs 13 residues. The V end was cut by 10 bases, the J end by 8 bases, with 15 bases between. Looked up from germline, CDR1 is WSHSY and CDR2 is SAAADI. The CDR3 loop reads CATLQGVDSPLHF. In nucleotides, the CDR3 is TGCGCCACACTACAGGGCGTAGATTCACCCCTCCACTTT.

The J gene is TRBJ2-1, the V gene TRBV9; possible D gene TRBD2, 7 bases. This CDR3 comprises 16 residues. Germline CDR1 reads SGDLS; CDR2 reads YYNGEE. Trimming pared 0 bases from V and 7 bases from J, leaving 17 bases between. CDR3 in DNA: TGTGCCAGCAGCGTAGGTTCTCGCGGGGGCATTAATGAGCAGTTCTTC. Translation gives CASSVGSRGGINEQFF. Complete variable domain (other parts from reference TRBV9 and TRBJ2-1): DSGVTQTPKHLITATGQRVTLRCSPRSGDLSVYWYQQSLDQGLQFLIQYYNGEERAKGNILERFSAQQFPDLHSELNLSSLELGDSALYFCASSVGSRGGINEQFFGPGTRLTVL.

V gene TRBV4-1 combines with J gene TRBJ1-4; 7 nucleotides match TRBD1. V was pared by 1 base and J by 5 bases, with 7 bases of the junction left unmatched. There are 16 residues in the CDR3. In germline, CDR1 is MGHRA, CDR2 YSYEKL. CDR3 protein: CASSQVPGQINEKLFF. Written as DNA, the CDR3 is TGCGCCAGCAGCCAAGTGCCGGGACAGATAAATGAAAAACTGTTTTTT.

The chain links TRBV18 to TRBJ1-1; TRBD1 matches at 7 bases. J gave up 0 bases and V 2 bases, and 3 bases lay outside the gene matches. This CDR3 is 15 amino acids long. The germline gives CDR1 KGHSH, CDR2 LQKENI. This CDR3 is CASSPATGLNTEAFF. CDR3 nucleotide sequence: TGTGCCAGCTCACCAGCGACAGGGCTGAACACTGAAGCTTTCTTT.

This chain connects TRBV6-5 to TRBJ2-2; D remains unclear. Trimming removed 5 bases from V and 5 bases from J, with 9 bases in between. Germline V lookup: CDR1 MNHEY, CDR2 SVGAGI. The CDR3 runs 13 residues. DNA for the CDR3: TGTGCCAGCAGTCACGACTTTACCGGGGAGCTGTTTTTT. Encoded protein: CASSHDFTGELFF.

This rearrangement joins TRBV7-2 to TRBJ1-5; 8 bases align to TRBD1. Germline V gives CDR1 SGHTA, CDR2 FQGNSA. V lost 5 bases, J lost 4 bases, and 10 bases stayed unmatched. The CDR3 loop spans 16 amino acids. CDR3 loop: CASSSRQGSDNQPQHF. Here the CDR3 DNA reads TGTGCCAGCAGCAGCAGACAGGGGTCGGATAATCAGCCCCAGCATTTT. The complete variable domain, with remaining parts taken from reference TRBV7-2 and TRBJ1-5, reads GAGVSQSPSNKVTEKGKDVELRCDPISGHTALYWYRQSLGQGLEFLIYFQGNSAPDKSGLPSDRFSAERTGGSVSTLTIQRTQQEDSAVYLCASSSRQGSDNQPQHFGDGTRLSIL.

V usage is TRBV9 and J usage is TRBJ1-1; D ambiguous. The CDR3 has 14 amino acids. V was trimmed by 1 base and J by 0 bases, leaving 7 bases between them. The germline gives CDR1 SGDLS, CDR2 YYNGEE. The CDR3 protein is CASSVTPMNTEAFF. CDR3 DNA sequence: TGTGCCAGCAGCGTAACCCCTATGAACACTGAAGCTTTCTTT. Together with reference TRBV9 and TRBJ1-1, the CDR3 gives the full variable domain: DSGVTQTPKHLITATGQRVTLRCSPRSGDLSVYWYQQSLDQGLQFLIQYYNGEERAKGNILERFSAQQFPDLHSELNLSSLELGDSALYFCASSVTPMNTEAFFGQGTRLTVV.

The chain carries TRBV27 and TRBJ2-1; tentatively, D is TRBD2 (6 bases). Germline V gene lookup returns CDR1 MNHEY and CDR2 SMNVEV (reference sequence). Trimming removed 1 base at V and 12 bases at J, with 13 bases between. The CDR3 covers 13 residues. The CDR3 region is CASSLYSSGSQFF. The CDR3 DNA reads as TGTGCCAGCAGTTTATACTCGAGCGGGTCGCAGTTCTTC.

The chain joins TRBV19 to TRBJ2-7; 8 nucleotides match TRBD2. The V and J ends lost 3 bases and 6 bases, in that order; junction bases with no gene match: 13. The CDR3 totals 16 residues. CDR1 and CDR2 from the germline V gene are LNHDA and SQIVND (reference sequence). CDR3: CASSIFLSGSGGEQYF. DNA of the CDR3: TGTGCCAGTAGTATTTTTCTTTCCGGAAGCGGGGGCGAGCAGTACTTC.

This chain uses TRBV5-1 with TRBJ1-5; D is possibly TRBD1 (5 bases). The CDR3 is made up of 12 amino acids. The germline CDR1 and CDR2 sequences are SGHRS and YFSETQ. The V gene lost 10 bases and the J gene lost 3 bases, with 11 bases spanning the gap. The CDR3: CAPGGANQPQHF. CDR3 coding DNA: TGCGCCCCTGGAGGGGCCAATCAGCCCCAGCATTTT.

The chain recombines TRBV30 with TRBJ2-7; D gene ambiguous. CDR1 GTSNPN and CDR2 SVGIG come from the germline V gene (reference sequence). This CDR3 has 12 residues. V was clipped by 3 bases and J by 0 bases, with 6 bases between them. The CDR3 reads CAWSLLSYEQYF. The CDR3 coding sequence is TGTGCCTGGAGCCTCCTCTCCTACGAGCAGTACTTC.

CDR3 protein: CASSLGQLQPQHF. Written as DNA, the CDR3 is TGTGCCAGCAGTTTAGGACAGCTTCAGCCCCAGCATTTT. The V call is TRBV27, the J call TRBJ1-5; the D gene is possibly TRBD1 (6 bases). Per the germline V gene, CDR1 is MNHEY and CDR2 is SMNVEV (reference sequence). The CDR3 is 13 residues long. Trimming took off 2 bases at V and 6 bases at J, with 8 bases between the two ends.

The CDR3 nucleotides are TGTGCCAGCAGTTTCGGGGCAGGGGAAGGCTACACCTTC. The encoded protein is CASSFGAGEGYTF. The V call is TRBV27, the J call TRBJ1-2, with D possibly being TRBD1 (6 bases). Trimming stripped 3 bases from V and 8 bases from J, with 13 bases between. CDR3 length: 13 residues. CDR1 and CDR2 (germline): MNHEY, SMNVEV (reference sequence).

V gene TRBV18 combines with J gene TRBJ2-5; D is perhaps TRBD1 (6 bases). The CDR3 length is 16 residues. The V gene's germline CDR1 is KGHSH and CDR2 LQKENI. V was shortened by 3 bases and J by 3 bases, with 17 bases between the two germline ends. The CDR3 nucleotides are TGTGCCAGCTCACCCGAGGGGACAACATCAAAAGAGACCCAGTACTTC. It codes for CASSPEGTTSKETQYF. The full variable domain, in which reference TRBV18 and TRBJ2-5 provide the parts outside the CDR3, is NAGVMQNPRHLVRRRGQEARLRCSPMKGHSHVYWYRQLPEEGLKFMVYLQKENIIDESGMPKERFSAEFPKEGPSILRIQQVVRGDSAAYFCASSPEGTTSKETQYFGPGTRLLVL.

The V call is TRBV10-3, the J call TRBJ1-2; no definite D call. CDR1 and CDR2 (germline): ENHRY, SYGVKD. V shed 5 bases and J shed 2 bases, with 6 bases lying between them. This CDR3 region has 12 residues. The CDR3 DNA reads as TGTGCCATCAGTTACACAAACTATGGCTACACCTTC. Translation: CAISYTNYGYTF.

The chain uses TRBV6-5 and TRBJ2-7; 7 positions agree with TRBD1. CDR1 is MNHEY and CDR2 is SVGAGI in the germline V gene. Losses at the gene ends were 0 bases for V and 2 bases for J; bases not matched to a gene: 1. This CDR3 is 14 amino acids long. The CDR3 here is CASSYSGTAYEQYF. CDR3 sequence (DNA): TGTGCCAGCAGTTACTCCGGGACAGCCTACGAGCAGTACTTC.

The rearrangement links TRBV7-6 to TRBJ2-1; 7 positions match TRBD1. The V and J ends lost 5 bases and 5 bases, in that order; junction bases with no gene match: 6. This CDR3 is built from 14 residues. CDR1 is SGHVS, CDR2 FNYEAQ, per germline. The DNA of the CDR3 is TGTGCCAGCAGCCAGTCTACAGGGGACAATGAGCAGTTCTTC. The encoded protein is CASSQSTGDNEQFF.

The V call is TRBV4-3, the J call TRBJ1-5; weak D call: TRBD1 (5 bases). With 0 bases removed from V and 3 bases from J, the gap between germline ends came to 9 bases. Germline CDR1 LGHNA, CDR2 YSLEER. The CDR3 totals 15 residues. As DNA, the CDR3 is TGCGCCAGCAGCCAAGATAGACAGACCAATCAGCCCCAGCATTTT. Residues: CASSQDRQTNQPQHF.

The CDR3 nucleotides are TGTGCCAGCTCACCTGTCGCGGGTTCCGGGACAGACATCTATGGCTACACCTTC. This translates into CASSPVAGSGTDIYGYTF. V usage is TRBV18 and J usage is TRBJ1-2; 7 nucleotides line up with TRBD1. Per the germline V gene, CDR1 is KGHSH and CDR2 is LQKENI. The J segment lost 4 bases and the V segment lost 3 bases, leaving 17 bases of the junction unmatched. The CDR3 extends over 18 amino acids.